A selection of T cell receptor beta chains follows, all from one sample in a study of T cells expressing NK-cell markers. TCRdb reanalyzed the 5' RACE reads, giving one entry per CDR3 protein sequence and no DNA. Here the sample table reports about 450,000 distinct CDR3 sequences. The specimen was blood T cells: a sorted CD56 or NKG2C T cell subset, CD4+ or CD8+ T cells, or bulk PBMC T cells (not recorded which). These receptors all come from a woman between 18 and 70 years old in good health. Each CDR3 is given with its conserved first and last residue.

V	J	CDR3
TRBV6-1	TRBJ2-3	CASSSPGLSTDTQYF
TRBV19	TRBJ2-2	CASSIAGDTGELFF
TRBV5-1	TRBJ2-4	CASSLAVTSGSLDKNIQYF
TRBV6-2/TRBV6-3	TRBJ2-3	CASSYGQNTDTQYF
TRBV7-3	TRBJ2-1	CASSSRANSYNEQFF
TRBV20-1	TRBJ2-3	CSASLGGGTDTQYF
TRBV29-1	TRBJ1-4	CSVSATATNEKLFF
TRBV5-1	TRBJ2-3	CASSLARSYTDTQYF
TRBV29-1	TRBJ1-4	CSVEAGDRGEKLFF
TRBV20-1	TRBJ2-1	CSARDSGTSRRISFNEQFF
TRBV10-3	TRBJ1-2	CAISEGTDAGYTF
TRBV5-6	TRBJ1-2	CASSRNPGLIYGYTF
TRBV5-1	TRBJ2-1	CASSSSGGSYNEQFF
TRBV7-8	TRBJ2-5	CASSLFTETQYF
TRBV7-3	TRBJ1-1	CASSPGPRPNTEAFF
TRBV5-4	TRBJ2-5	CASSFYSGETQYF
TRBV6-5	TRBJ2-1	CASSYSRRGDSNEQFF
TRBV19	TRBJ2-3	CASDDGSIGDTQYF
TRBV29-1	TRBJ2-3	CSVFSGGRADTQYF
TRBV5-5	TRBJ1-2	CASIPRTGGAHTF